The clone carrying this T cell receptor beta chain came up many times. Its specificity is not known. TCRdb fed the 5' RACE reads into MiXCR, producing one record per CDR3 protein. The repertoire has under 50,000 distinct CDR3 sequences, roughly a quarter of them found once; the top ten carry 43%. The sample is drawn from a study of T-cell memory formation after mild COVID-19. Overall study results and limits: CD8+ contracting clones occupied EMRA, while CD4+ ones occupied mainly CM and EM.

The V gene's germline CDR1 is SNHLY and CDR2 FYNNEI. Between the trimmed V and J ends, which lost 5 bases and 3 bases, there was a span of 11 bases. The CDR3 is 13 residues long. This clonotype was obtained from a man younger than 35 who had mild COVID-19 (a few samples of this study predate the infection). Cell type and time point are not known. The chain uses TRBV2 and TRBJ2-7; D is perhaps TRBD2 (7 bases). Sequencing was performed on PBMCs or a T cell subset sorted from them (not recorded which). CDR3 in DNA: TGTGCCAGCAGTAGGGGGGGTCTCTACGAGCAGTACTTC. Protein product: CASSRGGLYEQYF.